This TCR beta chain was profiled in a study of blood T cells in healthy people across ages. A word on this clonotype: One end of the junction varies from germline; a read error may be responsible.

Through a sample-barcoded 5' primer and a J-beta primer mix, a second PCR was run for roughly 6 to 12 cycles. In TCRdb, the 5' RACE reads were re-called with MiXCR into one record per CDR3 protein. The sample yields 590,000 or so distinct CDR3 sequences, approximately 30% seen once. The specimen sequenced was blood. This receptor was identified in a woman of 80 years or more in good health.

For the CDR3, the DNA is TGTGCCGGCAGCCAATCTAGCGGGATGCAGGCAGAGACCCAGTACTTC. Protein: CAGSQSSGMQAETQYF. The V call is TRBV3-1, the J call TRBJ2-4; 9 bases align to TRBD2. The J call may be in error: the DNA end matches TRBJ2-5 better. CDR3 length equals 16 residues. Germline V gives CDR1 LGHDT, CDR2 YNNKEL (reference sequence).